This T cell receptor (beta chain) was recorded in a study of control samples from healthy donors and cancer patients. The table came from immunoSEQ multiplex PCR; TCRdb's copy has only in-frame clones and leaves some out. In the table there are about 92,000 clones, roughly four fifths of which are singletons. Material for sequencing was blood. This TCR was sampled from a woman aged 55 to 70 in good health.

The CDR3: CASSPLAGGLTGELFF. As DNA, the CDR3 is TGTGCCAGCAGCCCGCTAGCGGGGGGGCTCACCGGGGAGCTGTTTTTT. The V call is TRBV7-8, the J call TRBJ2-2; 12 nucleotides line up with TRBD2. The ends lost 5 bases at V and 4 bases at J; junction bases unmatched: 5. The CDR3 consists of 16 residues. From germline, CDR1 is SGHVS and CDR2 FQNEAQ.